The TCR beta chain described here comes from a study of beta chain features in type 1 diabetes. On the study more broadly: Patients did not differ from healthy donors in age, gender or cell yield. Study findings and constraints: A greater similarity of naive, central memory and Treg TCRB repertoires was seen among patients than among healthy donors. Moderate yet significant TCRB CDR3 shortening was seen in Type 1 diabetes patients in all four CD4+ subsets. Since sequencing was performed on cDNA, cells with high TCR expression could be over-represented.

Every isolated RNA sample was fully reverse transcribed, so sequencing captured expressed TCRB transcripts. An average roughly 3.5 million reads came from naive, central memory and regulatory T cell samples. Data came from immunoSEQ multiplex PCR; TCRdb stores just in-frame clones and leaves some out. The sample lists some 660,000 clones, over 11% seen once, with 0.03% to 0.04% in the top ten. This clone was seen more than once but under ten times. The antigen remains unidentified. The CDR3 extends over 15 amino acids. V lost 0 bases to trimming and J lost 3 bases, with 12 bases between them. The germline V gene has CDR1 SGHRS and CDR2 YFSETQ.

Sequencing was done on a sample of naive CD4+ T cells from blood. V and J are TRBV5-1 and TRBJ2-5, with D unresolved. This TCR came from a man between 18 and 29 years old with type 1 diabetes. The CDR3 region is CASSLVDPREETQYF. The CDR3 DNA is TGCGCCAGCAGCTTGGTTGACCCTCGCGAAGAGACCCAGTACTTC.